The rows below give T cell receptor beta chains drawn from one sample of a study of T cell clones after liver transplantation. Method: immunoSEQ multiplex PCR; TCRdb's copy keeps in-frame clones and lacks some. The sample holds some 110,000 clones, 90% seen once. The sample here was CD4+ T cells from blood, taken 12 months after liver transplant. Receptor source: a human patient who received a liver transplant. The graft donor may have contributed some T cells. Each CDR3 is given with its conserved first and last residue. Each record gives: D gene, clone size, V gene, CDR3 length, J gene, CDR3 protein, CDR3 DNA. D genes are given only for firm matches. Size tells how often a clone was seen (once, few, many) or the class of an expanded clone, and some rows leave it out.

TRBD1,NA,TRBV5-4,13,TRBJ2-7,CASSPDRGREQYF,TGTGCCAGCAGCCCCGACAGGGGGCGGGAGCAGTACTTC
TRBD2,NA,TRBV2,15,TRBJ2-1,CASSSLAGGSNEQFF,TGTGCCAGCAGTTCACTAGCGGGAGGGTCCAATGAGCAGTTCTTC
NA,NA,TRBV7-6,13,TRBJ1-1,CASSSSLNTEAFF,TGTGCCAGCAGCTCTAGTTTGAACACTGAAGCTTTCTTT
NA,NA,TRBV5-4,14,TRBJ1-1,CASSFPPRNTEAFF,TGTGCCAGCAGCTTTCCACCGAGGAACACTGAAGCTTTCTTT
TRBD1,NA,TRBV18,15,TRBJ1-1,CASSQTLGQGIEAFF,TGTGCCAGCTCACAAACCCTGGGACAGGGGATTGAAGCTTTCTTT
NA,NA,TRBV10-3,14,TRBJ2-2,CAISEAGNTGELFF,TGTGCCATCAGTGAAGCCGGAAACACCGGGGAGCTGTTTTTT
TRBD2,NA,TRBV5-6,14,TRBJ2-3,CASSPAGVGNTQYF,TGTGCCAGCAGCCCAGCGGGAGTAGGGAATACGCAGTATTTT
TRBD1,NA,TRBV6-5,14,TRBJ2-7,CASSRDRGSYEQYF,TGTGCCAGCAGCCGGGACAGGGGCTCCTACGAGCAGTACTTC
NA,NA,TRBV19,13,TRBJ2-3,CATSPDTQDTQYF,TGTGCCACTTCCCCGGACACTCAAGATACGCAGTATTTT
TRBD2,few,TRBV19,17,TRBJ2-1,CASSIALLAGMYNEQFF,TGTGCCAGTAGTATAGCCCTCCTAGCGGGGATGTACAATGAGCAGTTCTTC
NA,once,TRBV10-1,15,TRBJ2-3,CASSESRLPTDTQYF,TGCGCCAGCAGTGAGTCTAGACTACCCACAGATACGCAGTATTTT
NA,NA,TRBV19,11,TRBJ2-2,CASRKTGELFF,TGTGCCAGTAGGAAAACGGGGGAGCTGTTTTTT
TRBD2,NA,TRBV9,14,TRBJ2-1,CASSVASGTHEQFF,TGTGCCAGCAGCGTCGCTAGCGGGACACATGAGCAGTTCTTC
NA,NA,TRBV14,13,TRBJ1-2,CASSPGQNYGYTF,TGTGCCAGCAGCCCAGGACAGAACTATGGCTACACCTTC
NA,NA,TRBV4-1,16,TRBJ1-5,CASSPSPGPRNQPQHF,TGCGCCAGCAGCCCCTCGCCGGGTCCTAGGAATCAGCCCCAGCATTTT
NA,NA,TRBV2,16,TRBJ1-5,CASSASGKASNQPQHF,TGTGCCAGCAGTGCTTCCGGTAAAGCCAGCAATCAGCCCCAGCATTTT
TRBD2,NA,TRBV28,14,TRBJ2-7,CASGSPGLAVEQYF,TGTGCCAGCGGGTCGCCGGGACTAGCGGTCGAGCAGTACTTC
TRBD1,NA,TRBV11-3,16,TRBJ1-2,CASSPLGQGANYGYTF,TGTGCCAGCAGCCCGTTGGGACAGGGGGCTAACTATGGCTACACCTTC
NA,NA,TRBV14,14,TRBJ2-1,CASSLSRRYNEQFF,TGTGCCAGCAGCCTCTCGAGGCGGTACAATGAGCAGTTCTTC
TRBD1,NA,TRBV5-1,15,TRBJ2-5,CASSLIGQGQETQYF,TGCGCCAGCAGCTTGATCGGACAGGGGCAAGAGACCCAGTACTTC
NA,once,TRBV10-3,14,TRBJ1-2,CAISASRENYGYTF,TGTGCCATCAGCGCGAGTAGAGAAAACTATGGCTACACCTTC
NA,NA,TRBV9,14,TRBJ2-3,CASSRLGSTDTQYF,TGTGCCAGCAGTCGGCTAGGGAGCACAGATACGCAGTATTTT
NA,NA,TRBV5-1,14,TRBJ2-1,CASSSQGTNNEQFF,TGCGCCAGCAGCTCACAGGGCACTAACAATGAGCAGTTCTTC
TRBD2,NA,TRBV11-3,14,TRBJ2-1,CASSGPGLATEQFF,TGTGCCAGCAGCGGTCCGGGACTAGCGACTGAGCAGTTCTTC
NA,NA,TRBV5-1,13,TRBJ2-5,CASSSGDEGTQYF,TGCGCCAGCAGCTCCGGGGATGAGGGGACCCAGTACTTC
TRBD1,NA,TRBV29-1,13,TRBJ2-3,CSVSGQDTDTQYF,TGCAGCGTTTCGGGACAGGACACAGATACGCAGTATTTT
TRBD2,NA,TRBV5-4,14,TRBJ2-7,CASSTLAGAYEQYF,TGTGCCAGCAGTACACTAGCGGGAGCTTACGAGCAGTACTTC
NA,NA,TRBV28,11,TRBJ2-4,CASSLQGIQYF,TGTGCCAGCAGTTTACAGGGAATTCAGTACTTC
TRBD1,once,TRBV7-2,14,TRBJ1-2,CASSFDRGDYGYTF,TGTGCCAGCAGCTTCGACAGGGGAGACTATGGCTACACCTTC
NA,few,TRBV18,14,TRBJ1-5,CASSLSGGNQPQHF,TGTGCCAGCTCCCTCAGCGGTGGCAATCAGCCCCAGCATTTT
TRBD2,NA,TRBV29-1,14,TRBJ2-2,CSVRASGNHGELFF,TGCAGCGTTAGGGCTAGCGGGAACCACGGGGAGCTGTTTTTT
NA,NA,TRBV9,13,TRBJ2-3,CASSSSSTDTQYF,TGTGCCAGCAGCTCTAGCAGCACAGATACGCAGTATTTT
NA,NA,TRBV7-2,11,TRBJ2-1,CASSSTGEQFF,TGTGCCAGCAGCTCTACGGGCGAGCAGTTCTTC
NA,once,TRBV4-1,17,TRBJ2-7,CASSQEVSLPSPYEQYF,TGCGCCAGCAGCCAAGAGGTGTCACTACCCAGCCCCTACGAGCAGTACTTC
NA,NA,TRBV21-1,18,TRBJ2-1,CASSKRRDFGRQDNEQFF,TGTGCCAGCAGCAAAAGGAGAGACTTCGGTCGACAGGATAATGAGCAGTTCTTC
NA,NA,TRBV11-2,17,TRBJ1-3,CASSLVPGPSSGNTIYF,TGTGCCAGCAGCTTAGTACCCGGACCGAGCTCTGGAAACACCATATATTTT
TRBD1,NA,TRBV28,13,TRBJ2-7,CASTHRDSYEQYF,TGTGCCAGCACCCATCGGGACAGCTACGAGCAGTACTTC
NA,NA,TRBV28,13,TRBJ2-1,CASSLIVDNEQFF,TGTGCCAGCAGTTTGATAGTTGACAATGAGCAGTTCTTC
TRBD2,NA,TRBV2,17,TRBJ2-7,CASSETSGRPSSYEQYF,TGTGCCAGCAGTGAAACTAGCGGGAGGCCTAGCTCCTACGAGCAGTACTTC
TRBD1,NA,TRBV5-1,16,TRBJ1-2,CASRPGTGPTYYGYTF,TGCGCCAGCAGACCCGGGACAGGGCCCACGTACTATGGCTACACCTTC
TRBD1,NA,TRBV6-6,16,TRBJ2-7,CASSPPTGWSSYEQYF,TGTGCCAGCAGCCCCCCGACAGGGTGGAGCTCCTACGAGCAGTACTTC
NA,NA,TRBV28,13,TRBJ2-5,CASSTPGLETQYF,TGTGCCAGCAGTACTCCAGGGCTGGAGACCCAGTACTTC
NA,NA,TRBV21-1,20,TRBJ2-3,CASSKKTSGRRRRGTDTQYF,TGTGCCAGCAGCAAAAAGACTAGCGGGCGGAGGCGGCGTGGCACAGATACGCAGTATTTT
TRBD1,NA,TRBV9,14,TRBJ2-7,CASSPGTGAWDQYF,TGTGCCAGCAGCCCCGGGACAGGGGCCTGGGATCAGTACTTC
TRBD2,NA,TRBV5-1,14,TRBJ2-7,CASSSSGGAYEQYF,TGCGCCAGCAGCAGTAGCGGGGGGGCCTACGAGCAGTACTTC
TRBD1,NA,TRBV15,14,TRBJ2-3,CATSAWTGSDTQYF,TGTGCCACCAGCGCCTGGACAGGTTCGGATACGCAGTATTTT
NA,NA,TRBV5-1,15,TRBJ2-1,CASSSTRATYNEQFF,TGCGCCAGCAGCTCCACAAGGGCGACTTACAATGAGCAGTTCTTC
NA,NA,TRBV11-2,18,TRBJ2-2,CASTPLSRSGPTAGELFF,TGTGCCAGCACCCCATTATCCAGGTCCGGACCCACCGCGGGGGAGCTGTTTTTT
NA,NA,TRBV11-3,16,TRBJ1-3,CASSTRWGSSGNTIYF,TGTGCCAGCAGCACCCGATGGGGTAGCTCTGGAAACACCATATATTTT
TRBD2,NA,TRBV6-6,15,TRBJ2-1,CASSETSGRASEQFF,TGTGCCAGCAGTGAGACTAGCGGGAGGGCCTCTGAGCAGTTCTTC
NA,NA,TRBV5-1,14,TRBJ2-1,CASSLEASYNEQFF,TGCGCCAGCAGCTTGGAGGCTAGCTACAATGAGCAGTTCTTC
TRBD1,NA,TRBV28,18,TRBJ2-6,CASSPRGQDQSGANVLTF,TGTGCCAGCAGTCCCCGGGGACAGGACCAGTCTGGGGCCAACGTCCTGACTTTC
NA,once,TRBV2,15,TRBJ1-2,CASSAFRQPNYGYTF,TGTGCCAGCAGTGCCTTCCGACAGCCTAACTATGGCTACACCTTC